Listed here are 20 T cell receptor beta chains from one sample, sequenced in a study of T-cell reconstitution after alpha-beta-depleted transplantation in children (dated by TCRdb to about 2016). Receptor amplification or capture employed PCR. TCRdb records Illumina HiSeq 2500 as the sequencer. TCR library preparation used molecular barcoding, with unique molecular identifiers applied to normalize quantification of the TCRbeta repertoire. The public sequencing data were trimmed at Q25 with fastp and processed into clonotypes with MiXCR by TCRdb, which kept only in-frame beta chains. Each entry is one CDR3 protein sequence, shown with its most common DNA and genes. This sample holds some 640,000 distinct CDR3 sequences; around 16% were observed only once. About 1.1% of the sample comes from the top ten. This specimen was PBMCs from the stem cell graft donor, taken from the stem cell graft. The source of these receptors is a human donor who donated a stem cell graft to a child with acute myeloid leukemia.

The gene calls are TRBV20-1 and TRBJ2-7, with D unclear. The length of the CDR3 is 13 residues. Trimming shortened V by 5 bases and J by 5 bases, and 16 bases separated the two germline ends. Germline V gives CDR1 DFQATT, CDR2 SNEGSKA (reference sequence). The CDR3 sequence is CSARPDGRNEQYF. CDR3 DNA: TGCAGTGCTCGGCCGGACGGGCGGAACGAGCAGTACTTC.

At least ten counts were recorded for this clonotype. The chain combines TRBV7-2 with TRBJ2-1; D perhaps matches TRBD2 (5 bases). Germline loops: CDR1 SGHTA, CDR2 FQGNSA. Trimming stripped 0 bases from V and 7 bases from J, with 13 bases between. The CDR3 consists of 15 residues. The CDR3 is CASSLALAFSNEQFF. The CDR3 nucleotides read TGTGCCAGCAGCTTAGCCCTAGCATTCTCGAATGAGCAGTTCTTC.

The chain links TRBV7-2 to TRBJ2-1; the D is unclear. The CDR3 sequence is 15 residues long. Germline CDR1 and CDR2: SGHTA and FQGNSA. Trimming took 5 bases from V and 6 from J, leaving 17 bases between them. The CDR3 bases are TGTGCCAGCAGCCCCGACCCCACCATATCCAATGAGCAGTTCTTC. Its protein is CASSPDPTISNEQFF.

This clonotype was found many times. The chain carries TRBV7-6 and TRBJ1-1; the D gene is possibly TRBD1 (6 bases). Germline V gene sequence: CDR1 SGHVS, CDR2 FNYEAQ. The CDR3 length is 16 residues. Deletions cut 3 bases from V and 0 bases from J, with 14 bases between. Here the CDR3 reads CASSFGRGSMNTEAFF. Here the CDR3 DNA reads TGTGCCAGCAGCTTTGGTAGGGGGAGTATGAACACTGAAGCTTTCTTT.

This clonotype came up many times. This chain connects TRBV29-1 to TRBJ1-2; a weak D match, TRBD1 (6 bases). Trimming cost V 3 bases and J 3 bases, with 14 bases left between them. There are 14 residues in the CDR3. Looked up from germline, CDR1 is SQVTM and CDR2 is ANQGSEA. For the CDR3, the DNA is TGCAGCGTTGAGGGAGGGGGGGGAGACTATGGCTACACCTTC. Its protein product is CSVEGGGGDYGYTF.

This clonotype was counted ten times or more. The rearrangement links TRBV20-1 to TRBJ1-1; no reliable D call. The germline CDR1 and CDR2 sequences are DFQATT and SNEGSKA (reference sequence). The V end was cut by 2 bases, the J end by 4 bases, with 11 bases between. The CDR3 runs 13 residues. CDR3 sequence reads: CSARRAGTTEAFF. In nucleotides, the CDR3 is TGCAGTGCTAGAAGGGCAGGAACCACTGAAGCTTTCTTT.

This clonotype has more than one count but fewer than ten. This chain uses TRBV11-2 with TRBJ2-5; D assignment may be TRBD1 or TRBD2 (5 bases each). V lost 8 bases and J lost 5, with 12 bases in between. CDR1 is SGHAT and CDR2 is FQNNGV in the germline V gene. The CDR3 extends over 12 amino acids. The chain's CDR3 is CASREEGETQYF. The CDR3 DNA follows: TGTGCCAGCCGCGAAGAGGGGGAGACCCAGTACTTC.

This clonotype occurred many times. V is TRBV29-1 and J is TRBJ2-1; 7 bases line up with TRBD2. CDR3 length equals 10 residues. Germline-derived CDR1 and CDR2 are SQVTM and ANQGSEA. V dropped 7 bases and J dropped 7; count of bases not matched to a gene: 1. CDR3 bases: TGCAGCGGGGGGGGTAATGAGCAGTTCTTC. Its protein is CSGGGNEQFF.

This clonotype was observed a handful of times. V and J are TRBV20-1 and TRBJ2-7, with D possibly being TRBD2 (6 bases). The V end lost 0 bases, the J end lost 3 bases, and 12 bases lay between the germline ends. Germline CDR1 reads DFQATT; CDR2 reads SNEGSKA (reference sequence). The CDR3 runs to 14 residues. The CDR3 reads CSARDGEADYEQYV. CDR3 coding DNA: TGCAGTGCTAGAGATGGGGAGGCGGACTACGAGCAGTACGTC.

At least ten counts were recorded for this clonotype. The chain employs TRBV20-1 and TRBJ1-6; 10 bases line up with TRBD1. Germline CDR1 DFQATT, CDR2 SNEGSKA (reference sequence). This CDR3 has 14 residues. V trimming: 6 bases; J trimming: 7 bases; junction bases outside the gene matches: 6. CDR3 nucleotides: TGCAGTGCCCGGGACAGGGGAACCAATTCACCCCTCCACTTT. Its translation is CSARDRGTNSPLHF.

This clonotype has a handful of counts. V and J are TRBV4-3 and TRBJ2-5; a possible D gene is TRBD2 (5 bases). V was pared by 0 bases and J by 7 bases, with 9 bases between. This CDR3 has 13 residues. Germline loops: CDR1 LGHNA, CDR2 YSLEER. CDR3 coding DNA: TGCGCCAGCAGCCAAGAATCCGAGGGGACCCAGTACTTC. Protein product: CASSQESEGTQYF.

The chain is built from TRBV18 and TRBJ2-5, with D unclear. The CDR3 consists of 14 residues. Germline assignment: CDR1 KGHSH and CDR2 LQKENI. V gave up 1 base and J gave up 5 bases, with 11 bases separating them. This CDR3 reads CASSPREELETQYF. As DNA, the CDR3 is TGTGCCAGCTCACCACGCGAGGAGTTGGAGACCCAGTACTTC.

This clonotype was recorded at least ten times. The J gene is TRBJ2-3, the V gene TRBV4-2; D gene ambiguous. There are 12 residues in the CDR3. V dropped 4 bases and J dropped 6 bases, with 8 bases sitting between them. Germline V lookup: CDR1 LGHNA, CDR2 YNFKEQ. The chain's CDR3 is CASSPLGDTQYF. CDR3 nucleotides: TGTGCCAGCAGCCCCTTAGGGGATACGCAGTATTTT.

This clonotype was seen repeatedly, ten times or more. CDR3 DNA sequence: TGTGCCAGCGCGAAGGCTCACAATGAGCAGTTCTTC. Its protein product is CASAKAHNEQFF. The chain has TRBV9 and TRBJ2-1; no clear D gene. The germline V and J ends were trimmed by 7 bases and 5 bases, with 10 bases remaining between them. The CDR3 loop spans 12 amino acids. Germline assignment: CDR1 SGDLS and CDR2 YYNGEE. The whole variable domain, remainder taken from reference TRBV9 and TRBJ2-1, is DSGVTQTPKHLITATGQRVTLRCSPRSGDLSVYWYQQSLDQGLQFLIQYYNGEERAKGNILERFSAQQFPDLHSELNLSSLELGDSALYFCASAKAHNEQFFGPGTRLTVL.

This clonotype was seen ten or more times. The gene calls are TRBV20-1 and TRBJ2-1; maybe TRBD1 (5 bases). This CDR3 is built from 14 residues. Looked up from germline, CDR1 is DFQATT and CDR2 is SNEGSKA (reference sequence). V lost 6 bases to trimming and J lost 4 bases, with 16 bases between them. CDR3 sequence: CSAMEGAAYNEQFF. For the CDR3, the DNA is TGCAGTGCGATGGAAGGGGCCGCTTACAATGAGCAGTTCTTC.

This clonotype was recorded at least ten times. The genes are TRBV20-1 and TRBJ1-6, with D unclear. This CDR3 has 14 residues. V lost 5 bases, J lost 10 bases, and 18 bases lay in between. The germline CDR1 and CDR2 sequences are DFQATT and SNEGSKA (reference sequence). The CDR3 sequence: CSAPTYGTSSPLHF. For the CDR3, the DNA is TGCAGTGCTCCTACGTACGGTACTAGCTCACCCCTCCACTTT.

There are many counts of this clonotype. The chain has TRBV20-1 and TRBJ2-3, with TRBD2 matching 8 bases. Per germline, CDR1 DFQATT and CDR2 SNEGSKA (reference sequence). The V and J ends lost 0 bases and 2 bases, in that order; junction bases with no gene match: 7. The CDR3 is 16 amino acids. CDR3 protein: CSARDSGGATTDTQYF. The DNA for the CDR3 is TGCAGTGCTAGAGATTCGGGGGGGGCCACCACAGATACGCAGTATTTT.

J is TRBJ2-5 and V is TRBV6-6; D is ambiguous. CDR3 length: 12 amino acids. Germline V gives CDR1 MNHNY, CDR2 SVGAGI (reference sequence). The V end was cut by 6 bases, the J end by 3 bases, with 8 bases between. The CDR3 sequence is CASSTEEETQYF. The CDR3 DNA follows: TGTGCCAGCAGCACAGAGGAAGAGACCCAGTACTTC.

The rearrangement joins TRBV20-1 to TRBJ2-2; weak D call: TRBD2 (5 bases). CDR1 and CDR2 from the germline V gene are DFQATT and SNEGSKA (reference sequence). The CDR3 loop spans 13 amino acids. Written as DNA, the CDR3 is TGCAGGGCGGGCGAGGGGAACACCGGGGAGCTGTTTTTT. It yields the protein CRAGEGNTGELFF.

This clonotype showed up just a few times. The chain has TRBV24-1 and TRBJ2-3; 7 positions agree with TRBD2. The V segment lost 2 bases and the J segment 0 bases; nucleotides outside the gene matches: 4. Germline CDR1 and CDR2: KGHDR and SFDVKD. This CDR3 contains 16 residues. This chain's CDR3 is CATSDYQAGSTDTQYF. Here the CDR3 DNA reads TGTGCCACCAGTGATTATCAAGCGGGGAGCACAGATACGCAGTATTTT.